A single sample gave rise to the 7 T cell receptor beta chains below, sequenced in a study of T cells after posttransplantation cyclophosphamide. Busulfan-fludarabine conditioning, marrow transplant, and cyclophosphamide on days +3 and +4 were administered. The data were produced by immunoSEQ multiplex PCR, yet TCRdb's version contains in-frame clones alone and is incomplete. The data show some 45,000 clones, about 90% seen once. This material consisted of PBMCs, taken 55 to 70 days after allogeneic stem cell transplant with posttransplant cyclophosphamide. The receptors were gathered from a male patient aged 55 to 69 who received an allogeneic stem cell transplant from a related donor and was CMV-positive. The graft donor may have contributed some T cells.

This clone was counted only a few times. The chain carries TRBV30 and TRBJ1-3; D ambiguous. The germline gives CDR1 GTSNPN, CDR2 SVGIG (reference sequence). The length of the CDR3 is 15 residues. V lost 5 bases to trimming and J lost 4 bases, with 18 bases between them. CDR3 amino acids: CAWDNPWQAGNTIYF. CDR3 coding DNA: TGTGCCTGGGACAATCCGTGGCAGGCGGGAAACACCATATATTTT.

The rearrangement joins TRBV25-1 to TRBJ2-2, with 9 bases lining up with TRBD1. J lost 3 bases, V lost 6 bases, and 5 bases had no gene match. The CDR3 is 15 amino acids. CDR1 is MGHDK, CDR2 SYGVNS, per germline. The CDR3 nucleotides are TGTGCCAGCAGCCCGGGACAGGGTGACACCGGGGAGCTGTTTTTT. It codes for CASSPGQGDTGELFF.

The genes are TRBV7-9 and TRBJ2-3; the D gene is possibly TRBD2 (6 bases). The CDR3 is made up of 15 amino acids. Trimming cost V 5 bases and J 5 bases, with 17 bases left between them. Germline CDR1 is SEHNR and CDR2 is FQNEAQ (reference sequence). The chain's CDR3 is CASSQGLPGGDTQYF. The CDR3 DNA follows: TGTGCCAGCAGCCAGGGACTCCCTGGCGGAGATACGCAGTATTTT.

The gene calls are TRBV7-9 and TRBJ1-4; 10 positions match TRBD1. The CDR3 loop spans 16 amino acids. Germline trimming cut 5 bases from V and 8 bases from J; bases unmatched to any gene: 11. Germline assignment: CDR1 SEHNR and CDR2 FQNEAQ (reference sequence). In DNA form, the CDR3 reads TGTGCCAGCAGCCAGGGACAGGGGACAACAGAGGAAAAACTGTTTTTT. Protein: CASSQGQGTTEEKLFF.

V and J are TRBV28 and TRBJ1-1; D gene unclear. This CDR3 has 14 amino acids. Trimming shortened V by 3 bases and J by 1 base, and 9 bases separated the two germline ends. CDR1 is MDHEN, CDR2 SYDVKM, per germline. CDR3 sequence reads: CASSFGPQNTEAFF. The CDR3, as DNA: TGTGCCAGCAGTTTTGGCCCACAGAACACTGAAGCTTTCTTT.

CDR3 region: CASSPRGTEGSYEQYF. The CDR3 DNA sequence: TGCGCCAGCAGCCCCCGCGGGACAGAGGGTTCCTACGAGCAGTACTTC. The V gene is TRBV4-1, the J gene TRBJ2-5, with D maybe TRBD1 (7 bases). TRBJ2-7 matches the DNA end more closely, so the J call is doubtful. The germline gives CDR1 MGHRA, CDR2 YSYEKL. The CDR3 contains 16 residues.

The V call is TRBV27, the J call TRBJ1-2; D not resolved. Germline loops: CDR1 MNHEY, CDR2 SMNVEV (reference sequence). Between the trimmed V and J ends, which lost 3 bases and 4 bases, there was a span of 15 bases. The CDR3 loop spans 15 amino acids. The CDR3 spells CASSFDRQKFYGYTF. In DNA, the CDR3 is TGTGCCAGCAGTTTTGATCGCCAGAAGTTCTATGGCTACACCTTC.